This T cell receptor (beta chain) is from a study of yellow fever vaccine responses in identical twins. Regarding the study as a whole: Reportedly, twins showed a vaccine T cell response that looked partly convergent and partly personalized.

About this clonotype itself: Antigen specificity is unknown.

TCRdb analysed the RT-PCR reads with MiXCR anew, one entry per CDR3 protein. The sample has some 11,000 distinct CDR3 sequences; approximately 80% are singletons. The TCR was taken from a woman between 18 and 29 years old who received the yellow fever vaccine. The sequencing used T cells from blood (PBMCs), unsorted or a sorted subset (not recorded which), collected before or after yellow fever vaccination (not recorded which).

This CDR3 is CATSETSGITGELFF. CDR3 in DNA: TGTGCCACCAGTGAGACTAGCGGGATTACCGGGGAGCTGTTTTTT. This chain links TRBV24-1 with TRBJ2-2; 11 bases are shared with TRBD2. This CDR3 has 15 amino acids. Per the germline V gene, CDR1 is KGHDR and CDR2 is SFDVKD. J was trimmed by 5 bases and V by 4 bases; bases with no gene match: 2.